This is a list of T cell receptor beta chains from one sample in a study of blood T cell repertoires in COVID-19. Only in-frame clones appear in the TCRdb table, and some are missing; sequencing was by immunoSEQ multiplex PCR. The sample shows fewer than 250,000 clones, around 85% of them seen only once. What was sequenced was PBMCs or T cells enriched from blood (not recorded which). These receptors all stem from a woman in her 50s with acute COVID-19. The CDR3 runs from the conserved cysteine through the conserved F or W. D genes are given only for firm matches. Size is omitted from some rows. Given values are once, few, many or a class for expanded clones.

TRBV9	.	TRBJ1-1	TRBD1	CASSWTGEAEAFF	TGTGCCAGCAGCTGGACAGGGGAGGCTGAAGCTTTCTTT
TRBV5-5	.	TRBJ1-1	.	CASSLLRDRLNTEAFF	TGTGCCAGCAGCTTGCTCCGGGATAGGTTGAACACTGAAGCTTTCTTT
TRBV9	.	TRBJ2-7	.	CASSLPGDEQYF	TGTGCCAGCAGCCTTCCCGGGGACGAGCAGTACTTC
TRBV7-2	.	TRBJ2-1	.	CASSLGDSDREQFF	TGTGCCAGCAGCTTAGGGGATAGCGATCGAGAGCAGTTCTTC
TRBV5-1	.	TRBJ1-2	TRBD1	CASSLEQGDYTF	TGCGCCAGCAGCTTGGAGCAGGGGGACTACACCTTC
TRBV9	.	TRBJ1-2	.	CASRQGLYGYTF	TGTGCCAGCAGGCAGGGGCTCTATGGCTACACCTTC
TRBV7-2	.	TRBJ2-1	.	CASSASAVGATYNEQFF	TGTGCCAGCAGCGCCAGTGCGGTGGGGGCCACCTACAATGAGCAGTTCTTC
TRBV21-1	.	TRBJ1-5	.	CASRDSSNQPQHF	TGTGCCAGCCGGGATTCTAGCAATCAGCCCCAGCATTTT
TRBV30	.	TRBJ2-5	.	CASEGQFQETQYF	TGTGCCTCTGAGGGACAATTCCAAGAGACCCAGTACTTC
TRBV29-1	.	TRBJ1-1	TRBD1	CSGGTGTGNTEAFF	TGCAGCGGCGGTACCGGGACAGGTAACACTGAAGCTTTCTTT
TRBV15	.	TRBJ1-1	.	CATSRAGDNTEAFF	TGTGCCACCAGCAGAGCTGGAGATAACACTGAAGCTTTCTTT
TRBV9	.	TRBJ2-1	.	CASSVTVGTRSYNEQFF	TGTGCCAGCAGCGTAACAGTTGGGACTCGCTCCTACAATGAGCAGTTCTTC
TRBV5-1	.	TRBJ1-6	TRBD1	CASSLSGTGLNSPLHF	TGCGCCAGCAGCTTGTCGGGGACAGGCCTAAATTCACCCCTCCACTTT
TRBV28	.	TRBJ1-2	TRBD1	CASSSWTGGDYGYTF	TGTGCCAGCAGTTCCTGGACAGGGGGGGACTATGGCTACACCTTC
TRBV5-4	.	TRBJ2-7	TRBD2	CASSFRTSGAYEQYF	TGTGCCAGCAGCTTTCGGACTAGCGGGGCCTACGAGCAGTACTTC
TRBV4-3	.	TRBJ1-2	TRBD1	CASSQDHTGGFYGYTF	TGCGCCAGCAGCCAAGATCACACAGGGGGCTTCTATGGCTACACCTTC
TRBV7-2	.	TRBJ1-1	.	CASSLQMNTEAFF	TGTGCCAGCAGCCTCCAGATGAACACTGAAGCTTTCTTT
TRBV5-1	.	TRBJ1-6	.	CASSLAPVRYNSPLHF	TGCGCCAGCAGCTTGGCCCCGGTCCGGTATAATTCACCCCTCCACTTT
TRBV6-4	.	TRBJ2-5	TRBD1	CASSGTGDQETQYF	TGTGCCAGCAGTGGCACAGGGGACCAAGAGACCCAGTACTTC
TRBV24-1	.	TRBJ2-3	TRBD2	CATSDSRTSGGAGTQYF	TGTGCCACCAGTGATTCGCGGACTAGCGGGGGGGCGGGTACGCAGTATTTT
TRBV6-6	.	TRBJ1-2	TRBD1	CASRNHRQGGGYTF	TGTGCCAGCAGGAACCATCGACAGGGAGGCGGCTACACCTTC
TRBV19	.	TRBJ1-5	TRBD1	CASSSTTGPASNQPQHF	TGTGCCAGTAGTAGCACGACAGGGCCGGCTAGCAATCAGCCCCAGCATTTT
TRBV6-2/TRBV6-3	.	TRBJ1-1	TRBD1	CASSFSTGTGTEAFF	TGTGCCAGCAGTTTCTCGACAGGGACTGGAACTGAAGCTTTCTTT
TRBV28	once	TRBJ1-1	TRBD1	CASSSTGGMNTEAFF	TGTGCCAGCAGTTCGACAGGGGGGATGAACACTGAAGCTTTCTTT
TRBV4-2	.	TRBJ1-5	.	CASSQESGNQPQHF	TGTGCCAGCAGCCAAGAAAGCGGGAATCAGCCCCAGCATTTT
TRBV5-1	.	TRBJ1-5	TRBD1	CASKVIGQGRFSNQPQHF	TGCGCCAGCAAAGTAATAGGACAGGGGCGGTTTAGCAATCAGCCCCAGCATTTT
TRBV9	.	TRBJ1-3	TRBD1	CASSAGQGGGNTIYF	TGTGCCAGCAGCGCTGGACAGGGCGGTGGAAACACCATATATTTT
TRBV29-1	.	TRBJ2-1	TRBD2	CSGVKAGGPNEQFF	TGCAGCGGGGTTAAAGCGGGGGGGCCGAATGAGCAGTTCTTC
TRBV5-6	.	TRBJ1-1	TRBD1	CASSFRETGRKAFF	TGTGCCAGCAGCTTCAGGGAGACAGGGAGGAAAGCTTTCTTT
TRBV11-2	.	TRBJ2-6	TRBD1	CASGHRGHGGANVLTF	TGTGCCAGCGGGCACAGGGGGCACGGTGGGGCCAACGTCCTGACTTTC
TRBV7-2	.	TRBJ1-2	TRBD1	CASSINRGGYTF	TGTGCCAGCAGCATAAACAGGGGCGGCTACACCTTC
TRBV5-1	.	TRBJ1-1	TRBD1	CASSWGTGEGGTEAFF	TGCGCCAGCAGCTGGGGGACAGGGGAAGGAGGCACTGAAGCTTTCTTT
TRBV20-1	.	TRBJ2-5	TRBD1	CSAGTGETQYF	TGCAGTGCCGGGACAGGAGAGACCCAGTACTTC
TRBV30	.	TRBJ2-5	TRBD1	CAWTQGQGRGETQYF	TGTGCCTGGACCCAAGGACAGGGAAGGGGAGAGACCCAGTACTTC
TRBV27	once	TRBJ1-4	TRBD1	CASSPTRGEKLFF	TGTGCCAGCAGTCCCACCAGGGGGGAAAAACTGTTTTTT
TRBV2	.	TRBJ1-4	TRBD1	CASSSGTGREKLFF	TGTGCCAGCAGTTCCGGGACAGGGAGAGAAAAACTGTTTTTT
TRBV7-8	.	TRBJ1-4	.	CASSFSSQATNEKLFF	TGTGCCAGCAGCTTTTCCTCCCAGGCAACTAATGAAAAACTGTTTTTT
TRBV30	.	TRBJ1-2	.	CAWSRDYGYTF	TGTGCCTGGAGTCGGGACTATGGCTACACCTTC
TRBV5-6	.	TRBJ2-7	TRBD2	CASGLAGGYEQYF	TGTGCCAGCGGTTTAGCGGGGGGCTACGAGCAGTACTTC
TRBV7-9	few	TRBJ1-2	TRBD1	CASSNPDRGQHGYTF	TGTGCCAGCAGCAACCCGGACAGGGGGCAGCATGGCTACACCTTC
TRBV5-1	.	TRBJ2-3	TRBD2	CASSGGAATDTQYF	TGCGCCAGTTCCGGGGGGGCGGCTACAGATACGCAGTATTTT